This passage covers 24 T cell receptor beta chains from one sample sequenced in a study of blood T cell repertoires in COVID-19. Clones were read by immunoSEQ multiplex PCR, and TCRdb kept only the in-frame ones, dropping some. The sample has more than 110,000 clones, 75% to 90% seen once; the top ten hold 8% to 13%. The sequenced material came from peripheral blood. The receptors were gathered from a woman older than 75 with acute or convalescent COVID-19.

The V gene is TRBV15, the J gene TRBJ1-5; 9 bases agree with TRBD1. The length of the CDR3 is 16 residues. Germline CDR1 and CDR2: LNHNV and YYDKDF (reference sequence). V dropped 5 bases and J dropped 5; count of bases not matched to a gene: 10. In DNA, the CDR3 is TGTGCCACCAGCGGGGGGGGACAGGGTGACGATCAGCCCCAGCATTTT. It encodes CATSGGGQGDDQPQHF. The whole variable domain, remainder taken from reference TRBV15 and TRBJ1-5, is DAMVIQNPRYQVTQFGKPVTLSCSQTLNHNVMYWYQQKSSQAPKLLFHYYDKDFNNEADTPDNFQSRRPNTSFCFLDIRSPGLGDTAMYLCATSGGGQGDDQPQHFGDGTRLSIL.

This clone is a singleton in its sample. V is TRBV7-9 and J is TRBJ1-2; a possible D gene is TRBD1 (6 bases). Per germline, CDR1 SEHNR and CDR2 FQNEAQ (reference sequence). Deletions cut 4 bases from V and 4 bases from J, with 10 bases between. The CDR3 covers 13 residues. Here the CDR3 DNA reads TGTGCCAGCAGCTCTGGGGGCCTCTATGGCTACACCTTC. Amino acids: CASSSGGLYGYTF. Supplemented by reference TRBV7-9 and TRBJ1-2, the full variable domain reads DTGVSQNPRHKITKRGQNVTFRCDPISEHNRLYWYRQTLGQGPEFLTYFQNEAQLEKSRLLSDRFSAERPKGSFSTLEIQRTEQGDSAMYLCASSSGGLYGYTFGSGTRLTVV.

This clone showed up just once. V usage is TRBV5-1 and J usage is TRBJ2-5, with 7 bases lining up with TRBD2. Germline assignment: CDR1 SGHRS and CDR2 YFSETQ. J was trimmed by 1 base and V by 0 bases; bases with no gene match: 9. The CDR3 totals 17 residues. CDR3 nucleotides: TGCGCCAGCAGCTTGGTGGGCGCGGGACTACTCCAAGAGACCCAGTACTTC. Translating it yields CASSLVGAGLLQETQYF.

This chain uses TRBV18 with TRBJ1-4, with 11 positions matching TRBD1. Germline assignment: CDR1 KGHSH and CDR2 LQKENI. The CDR3 has 16 residues. V lost 6 bases, J lost 8 bases, and 11 bases stayed unmatched. The CDR3 nucleotides read TGTGCCAGCTCCCTCGGACAGGGGGCTGTTTTGGAAAAACTGTTTTTT. This gives the protein CASSLGQGAVLEKLFF.

The V call is TRBV6-2 or TRBV6-3, the J call TRBJ1-2; maybe TRBD1 (5 bases). V shed 4 bases and J shed 0 bases, with 12 bases lying between them. The CDR3 length is 15 residues. Germline CDR1 and CDR2: MNHEY and SVGEGT. The CDR3 DNA reads as TGTGCCAGCAGTTGGGCAGGGTCCCCTAACTATGGCTACACCTTC. Translated, it gives CASSWAGSPNYGYTF.

The chain has TRBV9 and TRBJ2-2; 7 bases match TRBD2. Unmatched junction bases numbered 6, after V lost 0 bases and J lost 7 bases. Germline V gene sequence: CDR1 SGDLS, CDR2 YYNGEE. The CDR3 runs to 15 residues. The CDR3 here is CASSVAGGRHGELFF. The CDR3 nucleotides are TGTGCCAGCAGCGTAGCGGGGGGTCGACACGGGGAGCTGTTTTTT.

The gene calls are TRBV5-1 and TRBJ1-4; TRBD1 might be the D (6 bases). The CDR3 totals 20 residues. Trimming pared 4 bases from V and 7 bases from J, leaving 32 bases between. Germline CDR1 reads SGHRS; CDR2 reads YFSETQ. The CDR3 nucleotides read TGCGCCAGCAGCGTAGCCTTTACACCCGGGCGGACAGTACAACCTGAAAAACTGTTTTTT. Translation gives CASSVAFTPGRTVQPEKLFF.

This clone was detected only once. This chain uses TRBV6-5 with TRBJ1-2, with a possible D match to TRBD1 (5 bases). Trimming removed 10 bases at V and 2 bases at J, with 17 bases between. The germline V gene encodes CDR1 MNHEY and CDR2 SVGAGI. The CDR3 consists of 14 residues. The CDR3: CATDPVGGNYGYTF. In DNA form, the CDR3 reads TGTGCCACCGACCCGGTTGGGGGGAACTATGGCTACACCTTC.

The rearrangement uses TRBV2 and TRBJ1-2, with TRBD1 matching 7 bases. In germline, CDR1 is SNHLY, CDR2 FYNNEI. The CDR3 sequence is 14 residues long. With 5 bases clipped from V and 0 bases from J, the junction kept 3 bases outside the gene matches. CDR3 protein: CASSKQGSNYGYTF. In DNA form, the CDR3 reads TGTGCCAGCAGTAAACAGGGGTCTAACTATGGCTACACCTTC.

The chain combines TRBV11-2 with TRBJ1-5; 11 bases line up with TRBD1. With 5 bases clipped from V and 1 base from J, the junction kept 7 bases outside the gene matches. The length of the CDR3 is 17 residues. Germline V gene lookup returns CDR1 SGHAT and CDR2 FQNNGV. The CDR3 here is CASSKGQGAPSNQPQHF. The CDR3 DNA follows: TGTGCCAGCAGCAAAGGACAGGGGGCGCCGAGCAATCAGCCCCAGCATTTT.

This chain links TRBV12-5 with TRBJ1-2; tentatively, D is TRBD1 (6 bases). The CDR3 runs 15 residues. In germline, CDR1 is LGHNT, CDR2 FRNRAP. Trimming took off 6 bases at V and 0 bases at J, with 14 bases between the two ends. CDR3 sequence (DNA): TGTGCTAGTGGACCCTCCGGGACACCTAACTATGGCTACACCTTC. Its translation is CASGPSGTPNYGYTF. The full variable domain, rest sourced from reference TRBV12-5 and TRBJ1-2, is DARVTQTPRHKVTEMGQEVTMRCQPILGHNTVFWYRQTMMQGLELLAYFRNRAPLDDSGMPKDRFSAEMPDATLATLKIQPSEPRDSAVYFCASGPSGTPNYGYTFGSGTRLTVV.

The rearrangement links TRBV19 to TRBJ2-7, with 8 bases aligning to TRBD1. CDR3 length: 13 amino acids. The germline V gene has CDR1 LNHDA and CDR2 SQIVND (reference sequence). Germline trimming cut 7 bases from V and 4 bases from J; bases unmatched to any gene: 6. CDR3 DNA: TGTGCCAGTACCCGGACAGGGACGTACGAGCAGTACTTC. Amino acids: CASTRTGTYEQYF.

The genes are TRBV3-1 (or the pseudogene TRBV3-2) and TRBJ1-1; D gene ambiguous. Germline V lookup: CDR1 LGHDT, CDR2 YNNKEL (reference sequence). This CDR3 region has 15 residues. Trimming pared 4 bases from V and 1 base from J, leaving 13 bases between. Here the CDR3 reads CASSPGVRTNTEAFF. The DNA of the CDR3 is TGTGCCAGCAGCCCCGGGGTCCGGACGAACACTGAAGCTTTCTTT.

This chain joins TRBV6-1 and TRBJ1-2, with D possibly being TRBD1 (6 bases). CDR3 length equals 14 residues. CDR1 is MNHNS, CDR2 SASEGT, per germline. Trimming pared 2 bases from V and 8 bases from J, leaving 15 bases between. CDR3 nucleotides: TGTGCCAGCAGTGAAAACCAGGGGTCGGGCGGCTACACCTTC. Translating it yields CASSENQGSGGYTF.

This chain connects TRBV2 to TRBJ2-7; D not resolved. There are 12 residues in the CDR3. Germline V gene sequence: CDR1 SNHLY, CDR2 FYNNEI. Trimming shortened V by 3 bases and J by 2 bases, and 5 bases separated the two germline ends. CDR3 region: CASSDQAYEQYF. The CDR3 region has the DNA TGTGCCAGCAGTGATCAGGCCTACGAGCAGTACTTC.

V is TRBV5-1 and J is TRBJ1-6, with 10 bases that match TRBD1. V trimming: 2 bases; J trimming: 11 bases; junction bases outside the gene matches: 4. The CDR3 spans 14 residues. Germline V gene data show CDR1 as SGHRS and CDR2 as YFSETQ. CDR3 sequence (DNA): TGCGCCAGCAGCTTAGGGACAGGGGAGCCACCCCTCCACTTT. This sequence encodes CASSLGTGEPPLHF.

The chain joins TRBV30 to TRBJ1-1; 7 bases map to TRBD1. The junction had 3 bases not matched to a gene; V was cut back by 4 bases and J by 1 base. The germline V gene encodes CDR1 GTSNPN and CDR2 SVGIG (reference sequence). This CDR3 comprises 13 residues. DNA of the CDR3: TGTGCCTGGACCCAGGGGGGGAACACTGAAGCTTTCTTT. Its protein is CAWTQGGNTEAFF.

The J gene is TRBJ1-1, the V gene TRBV12-3 or TRBV12-4; D gene ambiguous. Deletions cut 3 bases from V and 2 bases from J, with 7 bases between. The CDR3 contains 13 residues. Written as DNA, the CDR3 is TGTGCCAGCAGTTTCAGTGCCAACACTGAAGCTTTCTTT. It encodes CASSFSANTEAFF.

V and J are TRBV4-1 and TRBJ2-5; 10 bases align to TRBD1. The CDR3 totals 14 residues. Germline CDR1 MGHRA, CDR2 YSYEKL. V shed 6 bases, J shed 4 bases, and the junction held 5 bases outside the gene matches. This chain's CDR3 is CASSQTGGRETQYF. As DNA, the CDR3 is TGCGCCAGCAGTCAGACAGGGGGCCGAGAGACCCAGTACTTC.

V is TRBV2 and J is TRBJ1-6, with a tentative D call TRBD1 (5 bases). Trimming removed 2 bases at V and 7 bases at J, with 12 bases between. The CDR3 loop spans 15 amino acids. CDR1 SNHLY and CDR2 FYNNEI come from the germline V gene. The CDR3 DNA is TGTGCCAGCAGTGAAAGGGCAGGGCGGAATTCACCCCTCCACTTT. As protein: CASSERAGRNSPLHF.

The V call is TRBV28, the J call TRBJ2-1; D is undetermined. Trimming cost V 5 bases and J 6 bases, with 8 bases left between them. CDR3 size: 12 residues. Germline V gene sequence: CDR1 MDHEN, CDR2 SYDVKM. Here the CDR3 reads CASSPHGNEQFF. The CDR3 coding sequence is TGTGCCAGCAGTCCTCACGGCAATGAGCAGTTCTTC.

CDR3 amino acids: CASSVGPGLPKGRDEQFF. Written as DNA, the CDR3 is TGTGCCAGCAGCGTAGGCCCGGGACTACCCAAGGGGCGGGATGAGCAGTTCTTC. The chain employs TRBV9 and TRBJ2-1, with TRBD2 matching over 7 bases. J lost 8 bases, V lost 0 bases, and 17 bases had no gene match. CDR1 is SGDLS and CDR2 is YYNGEE in the germline V gene. The CDR3 has 18 residues.

V is TRBV18 and J is TRBJ1-4, with no clear D. Germline V CDR1 and CDR2: KGHSH, LQKENI. This CDR3 comprises 16 residues. Between the trimmed V and J ends, which lost 6 bases and 4 bases, there was a span of 18 bases. The CDR3 sequence is CASSPTRGQYNEKLFF. The CDR3 nucleotides are TGTGCCAGCTCCCCCACCCGAGGGCAGTATAATGAAAAACTGTTTTTT.

The rearrangement uses TRBV6-1 and TRBJ2-1, with a tentative D call TRBD1 (6 bases). Trimming left V 4 bases short and J 0 bases short, with 13 bases between. The V gene's germline CDR1 is MNHNS and CDR2 SASEGT. The CDR3 has 16 residues. CDR3 sequence (DNA): TGTGCCAGCAGTGTACAACAGGGCCTCTCCTACAATGAGCAGTTCTTC. Amino acid sequence: CASSVQQGLSYNEQFF.